The 21 T cell receptor beta chains listed next were all sequenced from one sample in a study of control samples from healthy donors and cancer patients (dated by TCRdb to 2018 to 2020). The method behind the library was the immunoSEQ multiplex PCR assay. TCRdb carries this immuneACCESS record with in-frame sequences only. Its versions omit some clonotypes, under half of them owing to an unresolved V gene in the studies checked, with the rest unexplained. This sample lists around 130,000 clones; roughly 84% were detected once. The ten largest make up more than 2.5% of the sample. The sequencing sample was made of blood. The receptor set was obtained from a middle-aged man in good health.

The chain has TRBV5-1 and TRBJ1-2; tentative D call: TRBD1 (6 bases). V dropped 0 bases and J dropped 0 bases, with 9 bases sitting between them. From germline, CDR1 is SGHRS and CDR2 YFSETQ. This CDR3 has 15 amino acids. The CDR3 coding sequence is TGCGCCAGCAGCTTGGGGACAGAAACTAACTATGGCTACACCTTC. It is translated as CASSLGTETNYGYTF.

V is TRBV6-2 or TRBV6-3 and J is TRBJ2-1; D is ambiguous. Germline CDR1 and CDR2: MNHEY and SVGEGT. V was trimmed by 0 bases and J by 3 bases, leaving 0 bases between them. CDR3 size: 12 residues. The CDR3 DNA reads as TGTGCCAGCAGTTACTCCTACAATGAGCAGTTCTTC. Its translation: CASSYSYNEQFF.

This clone appeared a single time. The chain has TRBV24-1 and TRBJ2-1; 7 positions agree with TRBD1. CDR1 is KGHDR and CDR2 is SFDVKD in the germline V gene. The CDR3 contains 16 residues. The V gene end was trimmed by 2 bases and the J gene end by 12 bases; junction bases not matched to a gene: 15. The CDR3 sequence is CATSDSGRGLKGAQFF. In DNA, the CDR3 is TGTGCCACCAGTGATTCGGGAAGGGGGCTAAAGGGAGCGCAGTTCTTC.

This clone was seen a few times. The chain carries TRBV6-1 and TRBJ2-7; TRBD2 agrees at 7 bases. The V segment lost 4 bases and the J segment 0 bases; nucleotides outside the gene matches: 12. The CDR3 has 17 residues. CDR1 and CDR2 (germline): MNHNS, SASEGT. CDR3 sequence (DNA): TGTGCCAGCAGTGTGGGGGGGGGACCCCGTTACTCCTACGAGCAGTACTTC. Translated: CASSVGGGPRYSYEQYF.

The genes are TRBV9 and TRBJ2-7; tentative D call: TRBD2 (5 bases). Germline V gene data show CDR1 as SGDLS and CDR2 as YYNGEE. CDR3 size: 15 residues. The V gene lost 0 bases and the J gene lost 2 bases, with 12 bases spanning the gap. CDR3: CASSVAPQEAYEQYF. The CDR3 DNA sequence: TGTGCCAGCAGCGTAGCTCCCCAGGAGGCCTACGAGCAGTACTTC.

This sequence joins TRBV11-2 and TRBJ1-1; 9 positions agree with TRBD1. CDR1 and CDR2 from the germline V gene are SGHAT and FQNNGV. V shed 4 bases and J 5 bases; nucleotides not matched to a gene: 8. This CDR3 spans 15 amino acids. The CDR3 DNA reads as TGTGCCAGCAGCTCCACAGGGGGCAGTAGGACTGAAGCTTTCTTT. It is translated as CASSSTGGSRTEAFF.

The chain has TRBV25-1 and TRBJ1-6; D unresolved. The germline V gene has CDR1 MGHDK and CDR2 SYGVNS. The V end was cut by 6 bases, the J end by 7 bases, with 10 bases between. The CDR3 is made up of 13 amino acids. The CDR3 coding sequence is TGTGCCAGCAGGGATACGTGGAATTCACCCCTCCACTTT. It yields the protein CASRDTWNSPLHF.

V and J are TRBV11-2 and TRBJ2-5; TRBD1 is a possible D gene (6 bases). The CDR3 totals 11 residues. Trimming cost V 6 bases and J 5 bases, with 7 bases left between them. Germline V gene lookup returns CDR1 SGHAT and CDR2 FQNNGV. The CDR3 DNA follows: TGTGCCAGCAGTCAGGGGGAGACCCAGTACTTC. This gives the protein CASSQGETQYF.

The genes are TRBV10-3 and TRBJ1-2, with D perhaps matching TRBD1 (5 bases). V shed 5 bases and J shed 3 bases, with 16 bases lying between them. The CDR3 length is 15 residues. Germline CDR1 ENHRY, CDR2 SYGVKD. CDR3 DNA: TGTGCCATCAGTCGGACGGTGGGGGTAGACTATGGCTACACCTTC. Translation: CAISRTVGVDYGYTF.

The rearrangement joins TRBV27 to TRBJ2-2; TRBD2 agrees at 10 bases. This CDR3 has 15 amino acids. From germline, CDR1 is MNHEY and CDR2 SMNVEV (reference sequence). Trimming took 7 bases from V and 6 from J; bases not matched to a gene: 8. In DNA, the CDR3 is TGTGCCAGCATAGACAGCGGGGGGGCTTCCGGGGAGCTGTTTTTT. Translating it yields CASIDSGGASGELFF.

The rearrangement uses TRBV5-4 and TRBJ1-2, with D tentatively TRBD1 (5 bases). Trimming removed 0 bases from V and 2 bases from J, with 8 bases in between. The CDR3 loop spans 14 amino acids. Germline CDR1 is SGHNT and CDR2 is YYREEE (reference sequence). Here the CDR3 reads CASSLAGANYGYTF. The CDR3 coding sequence is TGTGCCAGCAGCTTGGCTGGGGCGAACTATGGCTACACCTTC.

This clone was counted a single time. Relative to the germline gene, one junction end is altered; a read error may explain this. The V and J genes are TRBV30 and TRBJ2-5; D remains unclear. The germline gives CDR1 GTSNPN, CDR2 SVGIG (reference sequence). This CDR3 contains 13 residues. The CDR3: CAWEKGYQETQYF. CDR3 nucleotides: TGTGCCTGGGAGAAGGGCTACCAGGAGACCCAGTACTTC.

This sequence joins TRBV30 and TRBJ2-7; 7 bases fit TRBD1. Trimming removed 4 bases from V and 2 bases from J; junction bases left unmatched: 5. Germline lookup yields CDR1 GTSNPN and CDR2 SVGIG (reference sequence). This CDR3 contains 13 residues. Here the CDR3 DNA reads TGTGCCTGGAACGACAGGGTGGCCTACGAGCAGTACTTC. This codes for CAWNDRVAYEQYF.

The chain links TRBV19 to TRBJ2-1, with 10 bases matching TRBD2. The CDR3 totals 16 residues. Losses at the gene ends were 4 bases for V and 4 bases for J; bases not matched to a gene: 7. Germline CDR1 reads LNHDA; CDR2 reads SQIVND (reference sequence). The CDR3 sequence is CASSRGAGGNYNEQFF. CDR3 DNA: TGTGCCAGTAGTAGAGGAGCGGGGGGGAATTACAATGAGCAGTTCTTC.

The rearrangement links TRBV11-3 to TRBJ2-7, with D tentatively TRBD1 (5 bases). Germline lookup yields CDR1 SGHNT and CDR2 YENEEA. The CDR3 extends over 14 amino acids. The V and J ends lost 6 bases and 1 base respectively, with 13 bases between them. CDR3 in DNA: TGTGCCAGCAGGTCTACAGGTGCTTCCTACGAGCAGTACTTC. It yields the protein CASRSTGASYEQYF.

The chain recombines TRBV7-3 with TRBJ2-7; perhaps TRBD2 as D (5 bases). Per germline, CDR1 SGHTA and CDR2 FQGTGA. The germline V and J ends were trimmed by 1 base and 7 bases, with 8 bases remaining between them. This CDR3 has 12 amino acids. The CDR3 spells CASSLIRGEQYF. The CDR3 DNA reads TGTGCCAGCAGCTTAATACGGGGAGAGCAGTACTTC.

The rearrangement links TRBV2 to TRBJ2-5, with D uncertain. Germline V gene data show CDR1 as SNHLY and CDR2 as FYNNEI. Trimming stripped 4 bases from V and 2 bases from J, with 5 bases between. There are 12 residues in the CDR3. This CDR3 is CASSVIQETQYF. CDR3 nucleotides: TGTGCCAGCAGTGTTATACAAGAGACCCAGTACTTC.

As regards this clone: One end of the junction fails to match germline, which may point to a read error. Other DNA sequences in the same sample also yield this CDR3. The CDR3 sequence: CASSRTLSSETQYF. The CDR3 region has the DNA TGTGCCAGTAGTAGGACATTGAGTTCGGAGACTCAGTACTTC. The chain is built from TRBV19 and TRBJ2-5, with TRBD1 as a possible D gene (5 bases). Germline V gene sequence: CDR1 LNHDA, CDR2 SQIVND (reference sequence). The CDR3 extends over 14 amino acids.

The rearrangement joins TRBV6-5 to TRBJ1-4; possibly TRBD1 for D (6 bases). The length of the CDR3 is 14 residues. Looked up from germline, CDR1 is MNHEY and CDR2 is SVGAGI. V lost 5 bases and J 7 bases, leaving 14 bases between the germline ends. CDR3 sequence (DNA): TGTGCCAGCAGTCCTACAGGGTACGGTGAAAAACTGTTTTTT. It specifies CASSPTGYGEKLFF.

This clone was seen just once. The chain couples TRBV2 to TRBJ2-2; D remains unclear. The CDR3 consists of 12 residues. With 5 bases removed from V and 4 bases from J, the gap between germline ends came to 5 bases. Germline assignment: CDR1 SNHLY and CDR2 FYNNEI. The CDR3 bases are TGTGCCAGCAGTTTTGGCACCGGGGAGCTGTTTTTT. Its translation: CASSFGTGELFF.

The chain has TRBV9 and TRBJ1-3; no definite D call. Germline V gene sequence: CDR1 SGDLS, CDR2 YYNGEE. The CDR3 consists of 16 residues. Between the trimmed V and J ends, which lost 0 bases and 2 bases, there was a span of 12 bases. The CDR3 spells CASSVEGTRTGNTIYF. Here the CDR3 DNA reads TGTGCCAGCAGCGTAGAGGGAACACGAACTGGAAACACCATATATTTT.